A selection of T cell receptor beta chains follows, all from one sample in a study of T cell responses to AZD1222 COVID-19 vaccine. Method: immunoSEQ multiplex PCR; TCRdb's copy keeps in-frame clones and lacks some. The sample has 140,000 or so clones, 92% seen once. Sequenced material: peripheral blood, taken on day 0 of AZD1222 vaccination. The receptors shown here come from an adult in good health. The CDR3 runs from the conserved cysteine through the conserved F or W. The order of the fields is V gene, J gene, clone size, D gene, CDR3 DNA, CDR3 protein. D genes are given only for firm matches. The size field is filled for only some rows; it gives once, few, many or a size class.

TRBV28	TRBJ2-7	-	TRBD1	TGTGCCAGCAGTTCCTCGGGGACAGGGTACGAGCAGTACTTC	CASSSSGTGYEQYF
TRBV11-3	TRBJ2-1	-	-	TGTGCCAGCAGCTTATTGGCGGGGAATGAGCAGTTCTTC	CASSLLAGNEQFF
TRBV30	TRBJ2-5	-	-	TGTGCCTGGAATGGAGGGAGTATAGGAGAGACCCAGTACTTC	CAWNGGSIGETQYF
TRBV5-1	TRBJ2-1	-	-	TGCGCCAGCAGTGCTAGGTTTAGCGCCTCCTACAATGAGCAGTTCTTC	CASSARFSASYNEQFF
TRBV7-2	TRBJ1-4	-	TRBD1	TGTGCCAGCAGCTTCGGACAGGGTAATGAAAAACTGTTTTTT	CASSFGQGNEKLFF
TRBV27	TRBJ2-7	-	TRBD1	TGTGCCAGCAGTCGATCGACGGGACAGGGATACGAGCAGTACTTC	CASSRSTGQGYEQYF
TRBV7-2	TRBJ2-1	-	TRBD2	TGTGCCAGCAGCTTCCTAGCGGGGGGGCAAGGTGAGCAGTTCTTC	CASSFLAGGQGEQFF
TRBV7-6	TRBJ1-1	-	-	TGTGCCAGCAGCTTAGGTGACGTGGGGCTTGGGTACACTGAAGCTTTCTTT	CASSLGDVGLGYTEAFF
TRBV3-1/TRBV3-2	TRBJ2-1	-	TRBD2	TGTGCCAGCAGCCCTTCGGCGGGGGGATTCAATGAGCAGTTCTTC	CASSPSAGGFNEQFF
TRBV6-5	TRBJ1-1	few	-	TGTGCCAGCAGTTACGGTGGCACTGAAGCTTTCTTT	CASSYGGTEAFF
TRBV19	TRBJ2-7	-	TRBD1	TGTGCCAGTAGTATAGGGACAGGGAGCTCCTACGAGCAGTACTTC	CASSIGTGSSYEQYF
TRBV5-6	TRBJ1-3	-	TRBD1	TGTGCCAGCAGATTTACAGGGGGCGGAAACACCATATATTTT	CASRFTGGGNTIYF
TRBV6-5	TRBJ1-6	-	TRBD1	TGTGCCAGCAGTTACTCTAGGGGGCGATTCACCCTCCACTTT	CASSYSRGRFTLHF
TRBV5-1	TRBJ2-3	-	-	TGCGCCAGCAGGGTGTACGGCACAGATACGCAGTATTTT	CASRVYGTDTQYF
TRBV19	TRBJ1-1	-	TRBD1	TGTGCCAGTTGCCAGACAGGGGTGAACACTGAAGCTTTCTTT	CASCQTGVNTEAFF
TRBV7-2	TRBJ1-1	once	-	TGTGCCAGCAGCTTATTTGACACGCACACTGAAGCTTTCTTT	CASSLFDTHTEAFF
TRBV11-2	TRBJ2-7	-	-	TGTGCCAGCAGCTTAGCCTACGAGCAGTACTTC	CASSLAYEQYF
TRBV7-2	TRBJ1-3	-	-	TGTGCCAGCAGCGCGGGTGCCTCTGGAAACACCATATATTTT	CASSAGASGNTIYF
TRBV7-6	TRBJ2-7	once	TRBD2	TGTGCCAGCTCGGGGCATACAGGGGGAAGGACTAGCGGTACCTACGAGCAGTACTTC	CASSGHTGGRTSGTYEQYF
TRBV11-2	TRBJ1-4	once	-	TGTGCCAGCAGCTTAAGACTTGCAACTAATGAAAAACTGTTTTTT	CASSLRLATNEKLFF
TRBV6-2/TRBV6-3	TRBJ1-5	-	-	TGTGCCAGCAGTTACCCCGGGCAGCCCCAGCATTTT	CASSYPGQPQHF
TRBV28	TRBJ1-1	-	-	TGTGCCAGCAGTTTAGTTGGACGGGGGAACACTGAAGCTTTCTTT	CASSLVGRGNTEAFF
TRBV15	TRBJ1-2	-	-	TGTGCCACCAGCAGAGATCTGGGACAACCTTATGGCTACACCTTC	CATSRDLGQPYGYTF